This T cell receptor (beta chain) originates from a study of blood T cell repertoires in COVID-19. Study in general: Sites in the United States, Italy and Spain provided acute and convalescent COVID-19 samples. Nucleic acid was either cDNA or gDNA, and it came from T cells, B-cell-depleted T cells, or PBMCs.

Method: immunoSEQ multiplex PCR; TCRdb's copy keeps in-frame clones and lacks some. The sample holds 400,000 or so clones, roughly 87% seen once. The CDR3 sequence is 15 residues long. V was pared by 2 bases and J by 2 bases, with 13 bases between. Germline loops: CDR1 MNHEY, CDR2 SVGAGI. The chain is built from TRBV6-5 and TRBJ2-7; D is possibly TRBD2 (5 bases). The clonotype originates from a woman in her 40s with acute COVID-19. Material for sequencing was PBMCs or T cells enriched from blood (not recorded which). The CDR3 sequence is CASSYQSGNTYEQYF. The CDR3 nucleotides are TGTGCCAGCAGTTACCAGAGCGGAAACACCTACGAGCAGTACTTC.